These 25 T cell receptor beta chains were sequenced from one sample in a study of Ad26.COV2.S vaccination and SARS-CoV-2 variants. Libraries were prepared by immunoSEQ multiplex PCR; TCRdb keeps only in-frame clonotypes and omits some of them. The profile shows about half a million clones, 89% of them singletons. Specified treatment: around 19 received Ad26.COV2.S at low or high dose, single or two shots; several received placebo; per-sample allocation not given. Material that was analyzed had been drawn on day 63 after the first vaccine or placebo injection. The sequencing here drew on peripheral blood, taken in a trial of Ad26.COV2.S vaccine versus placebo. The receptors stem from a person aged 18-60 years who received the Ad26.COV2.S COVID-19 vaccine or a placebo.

This CDR3 is CASSLLGGVKAYEQYF. DNA of the CDR3: TGTGCCAGCAGTTTATTGGGAGGGGTGAAAGCCTACGAGCAGTACTTC. The genes are TRBV27 and TRBJ2-7, with TRBD2 identical over 7 bases. Germline V gene sequence: CDR1 MNHEY, CDR2 SMNVEV (reference sequence). The CDR3 totals 16 residues. J was trimmed by 2 bases and V by 1 base; bases with no gene match: 8.

The CDR3, as DNA: TGTGCCAGCAGACTTCCCTCTTACAATGAGCAGTTCTTC. Translated: CASRLPSYNEQFF. The chain recombines TRBV2 with TRBJ2-1; D gene uncertain. This CDR3 contains 13 residues. Per germline, CDR1 SNHLY and CDR2 FYNNEI. Trimming removed 6 bases at V and 4 bases at J, with 10 bases between.

DNA of the CDR3: TGTGCCAGCAGCCACCGGGACAGGGGGCCCTACGAGCAGTACTTC. It translates to CASSHRDRGPYEQYF. The chain couples TRBV28 to TRBJ2-7; 12 positions match TRBD1. Per the germline V gene, CDR1 is MDHEN and CDR2 is SYDVKM. This CDR3 comprises 15 residues. Losses at the gene ends were 6 bases for V and 2 bases for J; bases not matched to a gene: 5.

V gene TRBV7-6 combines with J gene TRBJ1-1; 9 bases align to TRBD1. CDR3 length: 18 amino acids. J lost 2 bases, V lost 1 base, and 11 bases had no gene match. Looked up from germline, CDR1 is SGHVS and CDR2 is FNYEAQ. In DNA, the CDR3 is TGTGCCAGCAGCTTAGGCCCCCGGGACAGGGAGAGAAACACTGAAGCTTTCTTT. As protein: CASSLGPRDRERNTEAFF. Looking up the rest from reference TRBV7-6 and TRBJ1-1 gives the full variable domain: GAGVSQSPRYKVTKRGQDVALRCDPISGHVSLYWYRQALGQGPEFLTYFNYEAQQDKSGLPNDRFSAERPEGSISTLTIQRTEQRDSAMYRCASSLGPRDRERNTEAFFGQGTRLTVV.

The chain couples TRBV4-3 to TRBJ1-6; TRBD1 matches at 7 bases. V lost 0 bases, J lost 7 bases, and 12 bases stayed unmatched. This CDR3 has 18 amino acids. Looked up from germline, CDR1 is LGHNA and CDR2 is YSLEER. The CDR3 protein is CASSQDGGAGGPNSPLHF. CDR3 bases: TGCGCCAGCAGCCAAGACGGCGGGGCAGGGGGGCCGAATTCACCCCTCCACTTT.

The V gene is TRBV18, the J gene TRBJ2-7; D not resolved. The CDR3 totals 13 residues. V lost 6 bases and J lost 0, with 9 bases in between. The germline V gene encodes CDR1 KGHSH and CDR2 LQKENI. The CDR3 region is CASSFEPSYEQYF. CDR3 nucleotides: TGTGCCAGCTCCTTTGAACCCTCCTACGAGCAGTACTTC.

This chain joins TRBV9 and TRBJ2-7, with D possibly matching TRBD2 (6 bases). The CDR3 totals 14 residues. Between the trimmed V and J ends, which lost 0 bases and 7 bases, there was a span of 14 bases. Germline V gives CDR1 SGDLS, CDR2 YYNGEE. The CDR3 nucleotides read TGTGCCAGCAGCGTAGCGGGAGTTTCGGAAGAGCAGTACTTC. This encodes CASSVAGVSEEQYF. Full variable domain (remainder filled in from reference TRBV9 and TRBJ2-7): DSGVTQTPKHLITATGQRVTLRCSPRSGDLSVYWYQQSLDQGLQFLIQYYNGEERAKGNILERFSAQQFPDLHSELNLSSLELGDSALYFCASSVAGVSEEQYFGPGTRLTVT.

The CDR3 loop is CASSQPSGRQYEQYF. CDR3 nucleotides: TGTGCCAGCAGCCAGCCTAGCGGGAGACAATACGAGCAGTACTTC. V gene TRBV14 combines with J gene TRBJ2-7, with 10 positions matching TRBD2. After removal of 3 bases from V and 4 bases from J, the junction contained 6 bases not matched to a gene. Germline V gene data show CDR1 as SGHDN and CDR2 as FVKESK. The CDR3 consists of 15 residues. The full variable domain, completed using reference TRBV14 and TRBJ2-7, is EAGVTQFPSHSVIEKGQTVTLRCDPISGHDNLYWYRRVMGKEIKFLLHFVKESKQDESGMPNNRFLAERTGGTYSTLKVQPAELEDSGVYFCASSQPSGRQYEQYFGPGTRLTVT.

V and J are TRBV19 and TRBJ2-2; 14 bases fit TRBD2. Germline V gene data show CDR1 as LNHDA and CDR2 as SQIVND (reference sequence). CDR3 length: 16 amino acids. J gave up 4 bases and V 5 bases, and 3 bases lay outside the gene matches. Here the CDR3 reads CASSWTSGGSTGELFF. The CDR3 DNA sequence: TGTGCCAGTAGTTGGACTAGCGGGGGGTCCACCGGGGAGCTGTTTTTT.

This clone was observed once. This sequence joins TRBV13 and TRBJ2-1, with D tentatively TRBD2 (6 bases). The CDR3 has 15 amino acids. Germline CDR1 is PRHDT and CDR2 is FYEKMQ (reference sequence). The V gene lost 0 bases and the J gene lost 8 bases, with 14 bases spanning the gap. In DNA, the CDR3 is TGTGCCAGCAGCTTAGGGGAGGGACTTGGCGATGAGCAGTTCTTC. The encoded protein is CASSLGEGLGDEQFF.

The CDR3 DNA reads as TGTGCCAGCAGCCAAGATCTCCTAGCGGGGGAGGCCGGGGAGCTGTTTTTT. It encodes CASSQDLLAGEAGELFF. J is TRBJ2-2 and V is TRBV3-1 (or the pseudogene TRBV3-2), with TRBD2 matching 10 bases. Germline V gene lookup returns CDR1 LGHDT and CDR2 YNNKEL (reference sequence). The ends lost 0 bases at V and 6 bases at J; junction bases unmatched: 7. CDR3 length: 17 residues.

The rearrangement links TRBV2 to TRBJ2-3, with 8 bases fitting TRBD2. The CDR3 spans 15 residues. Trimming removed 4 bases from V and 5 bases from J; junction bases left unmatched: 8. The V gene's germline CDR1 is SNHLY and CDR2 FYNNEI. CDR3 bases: TGTGCCAGCAGTGGGATAGCGGGAATTGGAGATACGCAGTATTTT. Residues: CASSGIAGIGDTQYF.

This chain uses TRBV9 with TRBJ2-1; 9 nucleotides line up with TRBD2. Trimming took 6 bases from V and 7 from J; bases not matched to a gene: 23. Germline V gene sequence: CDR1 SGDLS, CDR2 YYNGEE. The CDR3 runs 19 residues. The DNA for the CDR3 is TGTGCCAGCAAGACGAGGTGCCGGGTAAGCGGGAGGTTGAGGAATGAGCAGTTCTTC. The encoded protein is CASKTRCRVSGRLRNEQFF.

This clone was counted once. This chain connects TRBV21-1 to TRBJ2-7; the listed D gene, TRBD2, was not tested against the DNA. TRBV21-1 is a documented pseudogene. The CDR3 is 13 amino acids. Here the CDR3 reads CASSKVLPYEQYF. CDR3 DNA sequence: TGTGCCAGCAGCAAAGTTCTTCCCTACGAGCAGTACTTC.

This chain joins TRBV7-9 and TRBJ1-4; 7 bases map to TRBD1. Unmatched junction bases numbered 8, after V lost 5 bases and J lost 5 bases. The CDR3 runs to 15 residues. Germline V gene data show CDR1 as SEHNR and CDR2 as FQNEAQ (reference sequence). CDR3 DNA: TGTGCCAGCAGCCAAAAGACAGGGAGGAATGAAAAACTGTTTTTT. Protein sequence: CASSQKTGRNEKLFF.

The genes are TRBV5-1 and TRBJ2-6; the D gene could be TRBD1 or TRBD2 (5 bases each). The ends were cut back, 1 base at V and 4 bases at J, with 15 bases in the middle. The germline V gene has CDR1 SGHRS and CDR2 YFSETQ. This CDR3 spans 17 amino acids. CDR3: CASSLMGVGGGANVLTF. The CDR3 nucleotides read TGCGCCAGCAGCTTGATGGGGGTTGGAGGCGGGGCCAACGTCCTGACTTTC.

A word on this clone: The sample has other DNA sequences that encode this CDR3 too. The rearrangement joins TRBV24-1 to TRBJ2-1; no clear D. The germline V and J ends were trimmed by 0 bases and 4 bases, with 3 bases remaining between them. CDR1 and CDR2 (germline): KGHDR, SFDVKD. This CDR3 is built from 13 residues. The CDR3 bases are TGTGCCACCAGTGATTTGGGGTACAATGAGCAGTTCTTC. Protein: CATSDLGYNEQFF.

CDR3 in DNA: TGTGCCACCAGAGGGGCAGGGATCAGGAATGAAAAACTGTTTTTT. Protein product: CATRGAGIRNEKLFF. V usage is TRBV15 and J usage is TRBJ1-4; D perhaps matches TRBD1 (5 bases). The germline V gene has CDR1 LNHNV and CDR2 YYDKDF (reference sequence). The CDR3 loop spans 15 amino acids. V was shortened by 6 bases and J by 5 bases, with 16 bases between the two germline ends.

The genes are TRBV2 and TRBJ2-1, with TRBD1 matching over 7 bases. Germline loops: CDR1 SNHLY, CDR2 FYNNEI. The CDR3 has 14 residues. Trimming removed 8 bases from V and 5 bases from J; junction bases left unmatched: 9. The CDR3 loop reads CASAEGAWNNEQFF. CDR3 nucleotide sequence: TGTGCCAGCGCTGAGGGGGCCTGGAACAATGAGCAGTTCTTC.

DNA for the CDR3: TGTGCCAGCAGCTTTCGGGGGCTCACCGGGGAGCTGTTTTTT. This encodes CASSFRGLTGELFF. The chain has TRBV7-9 and TRBJ2-2; D is perhaps TRBD1 or TRBD2 (6 bases each). The CDR3 covers 14 residues. The germline V and J ends were trimmed by 3 bases and 4 bases, with 9 bases remaining between them. CDR1 and CDR2 from the germline V gene are SEHNR and FQNEAQ (reference sequence).

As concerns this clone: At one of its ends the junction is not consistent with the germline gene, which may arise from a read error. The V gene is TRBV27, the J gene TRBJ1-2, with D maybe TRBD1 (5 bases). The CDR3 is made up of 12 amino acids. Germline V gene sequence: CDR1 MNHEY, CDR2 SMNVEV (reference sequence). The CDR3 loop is CASSGGHRRVSF. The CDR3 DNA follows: TGTGCCAGCAGTGGCGGACACCGCAGAGTCTCCTTC.

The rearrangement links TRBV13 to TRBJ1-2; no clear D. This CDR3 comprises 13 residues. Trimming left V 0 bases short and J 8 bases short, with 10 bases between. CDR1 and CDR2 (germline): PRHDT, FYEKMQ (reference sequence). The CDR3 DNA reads TGTGCCAGCAGCTTAGGGCAGTGGGAGGGCTACACCTTC. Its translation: CASSLGQWEGYTF.

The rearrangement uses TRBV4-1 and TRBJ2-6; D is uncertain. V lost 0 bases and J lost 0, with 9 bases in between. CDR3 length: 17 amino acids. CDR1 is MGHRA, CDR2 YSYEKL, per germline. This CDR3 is CASSQDAFSSGANVLTF. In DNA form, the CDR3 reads TGCGCCAGCAGCCAAGATGCATTCAGCTCTGGGGCCAACGTCCTGACTTTC.

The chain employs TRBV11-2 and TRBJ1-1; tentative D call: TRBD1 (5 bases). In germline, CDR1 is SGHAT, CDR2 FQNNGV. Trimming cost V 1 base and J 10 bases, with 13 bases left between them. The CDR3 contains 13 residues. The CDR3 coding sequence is TGTGCCAGCAGCTTAGGGGTGGGGCTGGGAGCTTTCTTT. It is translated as CASSLGVGLGAFF.

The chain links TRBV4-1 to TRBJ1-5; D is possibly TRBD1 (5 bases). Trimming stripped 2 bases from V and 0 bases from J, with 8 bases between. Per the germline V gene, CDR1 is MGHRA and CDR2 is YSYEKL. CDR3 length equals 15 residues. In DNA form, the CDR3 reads TGCGCCAGCAGCCAATGGGGGAATAGCAATCAGCCCCAGCATTTT. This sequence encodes CASSQWGNSNQPQHF.